This T cell receptor (beta chain) was documented in a study of T cell responses to AZD1222 COVID-19 vaccine. Sequenced by immunoSEQ multiplex PCR; TCRdb stores in-frame clones only, minus some. Of some 140,000 clones listed, roughly nine tenths are singletons. This receptor was taken from an adult who received the AZD1222 COVID-19 vaccine. The input for sequencing was peripheral blood, taken 28 days after the second AZD1222 dose.

The CDR3 sequence is CASSLLAGAQETQYF. The CDR3 nucleotides are TGTGCCAGCAGTCTACTAGCGGGGGCCCAAGAGACCCAGTACTTC. The V call is TRBV6-5, the J call TRBJ2-5; 11 nucleotides align to TRBD2. Germline lookup yields CDR1 MNHEY and CDR2 SVGAGI. V lost 5 bases and J lost 1; bases outside the gene matches: 3. CDR3 length equals 15 residues.